These 9 T cell receptor beta chains share one sample of origin, sequenced in a study of shared clonotypes between healthy human individuals. The repertoire was sequenced with immunoSEQ multiplex PCR; TCRdb's copy has only in-frame clones and lacks some. This sample has around 2,100,000 clones, with about 95% found just once. Naive CD8 isolation took CD45RO-negative cells positively selected for CCR7 and excluded terminally differentiated effector memory CD45RA+ cells. Sequenced material: naive CD8+ T cells sorted from blood. The origin of the receptors is a man aged 18 to 29 in good health.

On this clone: The same CDR3 arises from other DNA sequences in this sample as well. The V and J genes are TRBV7-9 and TRBJ2-3; D unresolved. Germline V gene lookup returns CDR1 SEHNR and CDR2 FQNEAQ (reference sequence). The V and J ends lost 4 bases and 1 base respectively, with 6 bases between them. The CDR3 contains 13 residues. CDR3 nucleotides: TGTGCCAGCAGCTATGGGGGCACAGATACGCAGTATTTT. Translating gives CASSYGGTDTQYF. Based on the CDR3 plus reference TRBV7-9 and TRBJ2-3, the full variable domain is DTGVSQNPRHKITKRGQNVTFRCDPISEHNRLYWYRQTLGQGPEFLTYFQNEAQLEKSRLLSDRFSAERPKGSFSTLEIQRTEQGDSAMYLCASSYGGTDTQYFGPGTRLTVL.

The J gene is TRBJ1-6, the V gene TRBV5-6; 7 positions agree with TRBD1. CDR1 is SGHDT and CDR2 is YYEEEE in the germline V gene. V dropped 2 bases and J dropped 3; count of bases not matched to a gene: 5. This CDR3 region has 16 residues. The CDR3 nucleotides are TGTGCCAGCAGCTTTACAGGGGTTCACTATAATTCACCCCTCCACTTT. It specifies CASSFTGVHYNSPLHF. Filled out from reference TRBV5-6 and TRBJ1-6, the complete variable domain reads DAGVTQSPTHLIKTRGQQVTLRCSPKSGHDTVSWYQQALGQGPQFIFQYYEEEERQRGNFPDRFSGHQFPNYSSELNVNALLLGDSALYLCASSFTGVHYNSPLHFGNGTRLTVT.

This clone appeared a single time. The chain recombines TRBV7-9 with TRBJ2-3; D ambiguous. Germline V gene data show CDR1 as SEHNR and CDR2 as FQNEAQ (reference sequence). The CDR3 consists of 15 residues. The germline V and J ends were trimmed by 3 bases and 0 bases, with 10 bases remaining between them. CDR3 amino acids: CASSLLPPSTDTQYF. As DNA, the CDR3 is TGTGCCAGCAGCTTGCTGCCGCCTAGCACAGATACGCAGTATTTT.

The chain is built from TRBV13 and TRBJ2-1; 8 nucleotides line up with TRBD2. The CDR3 sequence is 17 residues long. Unmatched junction bases numbered 8, after V lost 0 bases and J lost 4 bases. From germline, CDR1 is PRHDT and CDR2 FYEKMQ (reference sequence). The CDR3 protein is CASSLGLSGSDYNEQFF. In DNA, the CDR3 is TGTGCCAGCAGCTTAGGTCTAAGCGGGAGCGATTACAATGAGCAGTTCTTC.

V gene TRBV28 combines with J gene TRBJ1-1; D is perhaps TRBD1 (5 bases). Trimming stripped 3 bases from V and 1 base from J, with 15 bases between. The CDR3 contains 16 residues. Germline V gives CDR1 MDHEN, CDR2 SYDVKM. The CDR3, as DNA: TGTGCCAGCAGTTTGGGGACTCCTGGGAGGAACACTGAAGCTTTCTTT. As protein: CASSLGTPGRNTEAFF.

The J gene is TRBJ2-7, the V gene TRBV7-2; no clear D gene. CDR1 is SGHTA, CDR2 FQGNSA, per germline. V was cut by 1 base and J by 2 bases, with 12 bases left in between. This CDR3 is 15 amino acids long. CDR3 region: CASSLGAGFPYEQYF. The CDR3 nucleotides are TGTGCCAGCAGCTTAGGAGCAGGCTTTCCCTACGAGCAGTACTTC.

The V gene is TRBV28, the J gene TRBJ2-7; D remains unclear. The CDR3 is 14 amino acids. Germline V gene sequence: CDR1 MDHEN, CDR2 SYDVKM. V was cut by 6 bases and J by 3 bases, with 15 bases left in between. The DNA for the CDR3 is TGTGCCAGCAGCCCGTCGATAGGAGTCTACGAGCAGTACTTC. Encoded protein: CASSPSIGVYEQYF.

The rearrangement uses TRBV2 and TRBJ1-5; 10 bases line up with TRBD1. Germline CDR1 SNHLY, CDR2 FYNNEI. This CDR3 is 19 amino acids long. V was pared by 7 bases and J by 2 bases, with 17 bases of the junction left unmatched. The CDR3 is CASTFYLTGTGDGNQPQHF. DNA for the CDR3: TGTGCCAGCACCTTCTACCTCACCGGGACAGGGGACGGCAATCAGCCCCAGCATTTT.

The chain couples TRBV7-9 to TRBJ2-7, with TRBD1 as a possible D gene (7 bases). The CDR3 is made up of 16 amino acids. V lost 5 bases and J lost 2, with 19 bases in between. The V gene's germline CDR1 is SEHNR and CDR2 FQNEAQ (reference sequence). The CDR3 reads CASSPSGAGGTYEQYF. The CDR3 nucleotides are TGTGCCAGCAGCCCTAGTGGGGCAGGGGGGACCTACGAGCAGTACTTC.